These 19 T cell receptor beta chains were all obtained from the same sample, sequenced in a study of blood T cell repertoires in COVID-19. Measured with immunoSEQ multiplex PCR; TCRdb has only the in-frame clones, and not every one. Here the sample spans 100,000 to 150,000 clones, more than 80% being singletons. Sequencing used peripheral blood. These receptors all come from an older woman with acute or convalescent COVID-19.

The genes are TRBV9 and TRBJ1-3; 8 positions match TRBD1. The CDR3 is 15 amino acids. With V trimmed by 4 bases and J by 3 bases, 6 bases remained unmatched. Germline V gene data show CDR1 as SGDLS and CDR2 as YYNGEE. The CDR3 sequence: CASSSWTGSGNTIYF. CDR3 bases: TGTGCCAGCAGCTCGTGGACAGGGAGTGGAAACACCATATATTTT.

This chain uses TRBV13 with TRBJ1-3; D remains unclear. Trimming cost V 5 bases and J 2 bases, with 13 bases left between them. The CDR3 sequence is 15 residues long. The V gene's germline CDR1 is PRHDT and CDR2 FYEKMQ (reference sequence). This chain's CDR3 is CASSRQALAGNTIYF. CDR3 nucleotides: TGTGCCAGCAGCCGCCAGGCGCTTGCTGGAAACACCATATATTTT.

CDR3 coding DNA: TGTGCCAGCAGGGAGGGAAGTGGCACAGATACGCAGTATTTT. This translates into CASREGSGTDTQYF. This chain connects TRBV7-9 to TRBJ2-3, with a possible D match to TRBD2 (6 bases). Germline CDR1 SEHNR, CDR2 FQNEAQ (reference sequence). V lost 6 bases and J lost 1, with 11 bases in between. This CDR3 comprises 14 residues.

The chain has TRBV3-1 (or the pseudogene TRBV3-2) and TRBJ2-3; 12 bases map to TRBD2. Germline V gene lookup returns CDR1 LGHDT and CDR2 YNNKEL (reference sequence). This CDR3 is 19 amino acids long. V lost 0 bases and J lost 1; bases outside the gene matches: 8. DNA of the CDR3: TGTGCCAGCAGCCAAGATCCCGGGAGACTAGCGGGGGGCACAGATACGCAGTATTTT. This translates into CASSQDPGRLAGGTDTQYF.

The chain uses TRBV7-2 and TRBJ2-1; no firm D call. The CDR3 is made up of 16 amino acids. CDR1 and CDR2 (germline): SGHTA, FQGNSA. V was pared by 3 bases and J by 7 bases, with 19 bases between. The DNA for the CDR3 is TGTGCCAGCAGCTTCCGAGTCGGCCCCGCGGCGAATGAGCAGTTCTTC. This encodes CASSFRVGPAANEQFF.

CDR3 DNA: TGCGCCAGCAGCCCTGGGACAGGGTCGGATGAGCAGTTCTTC. Translation gives CASSPGTGSDEQFF. The rearrangement uses TRBV5-1 and TRBJ2-1, with TRBD1 matching 9 bases. Germline trimming cut 4 bases from V and 8 bases from J; bases unmatched to any gene: 7. Looked up from germline, CDR1 is SGHRS and CDR2 is YFSETQ. The CDR3 sequence is 14 residues long.

The rearrangement joins TRBV5-5 to TRBJ1-3; tentative D call: TRBD1 (6 bases). Germline V gene lookup returns CDR1 SGHKS and CDR2 YYEKEE (reference sequence). The V and J ends lost 3 bases and 2 bases respectively, with 15 bases between them. The CDR3 sequence is 16 residues long. The CDR3 loop is CASSSSYRVAGNTIYF. CDR3 bases: TGTGCCAGCAGCTCGTCATACAGGGTGGCTGGAAACACCATATATTTT.

This clone turned up a few times. The junction and the germline gene differ at one end; a read error may be behind it. The chain joins TRBV3-1 (or the pseudogene TRBV3-2) to TRBJ2-2; D is perhaps TRBD1 (6 bases). Germline V gives CDR1 LGHDT, CDR2 YNNKEL (reference sequence). The CDR3 sequence is 14 residues long. Written as DNA, the CDR3 is TGTGCCAGCAGCCAAGGCCACCGGGACATGTCCCCATTATTT. Encoded protein: CASSQGHRDMSPLF.

This chain connects TRBV2 to TRBJ2-1; the D is unclear. This CDR3 has 12 amino acids. CDR1 SNHLY and CDR2 FYNNEI come from the germline V gene. Trimming shortened V by 7 bases and J by 2 bases, and 6 bases separated the two germline ends. The CDR3 loop reads CASNIPYNEQFF. CDR3 bases: TGTGCCAGCAACATACCCTACAATGAGCAGTTCTTC.

Turning to this clone: The same CDR3 also results from other DNA sequences found in this sample. The chain links TRBV11-2 to TRBJ2-3; the D gene is possibly TRBD1 (5 bases). The germline V gene has CDR1 SGHAT and CDR2 FQNNGV. With 5 bases removed from V and 0 bases from J, the gap between germline ends came to 12 bases. The CDR3 is made up of 15 amino acids. The CDR3 DNA reads as TGTGCCAGCAGCCCCCAGGGCACTAGCACAGATACGCAGTATTTT. This sequence encodes CASSPQGTSTDTQYF.

This rearrangement joins TRBV28 to TRBJ2-2; D not certain. The CDR3 covers 13 residues. Trimming stripped 7 bases from V and 0 bases from J, with 6 bases between. Per the germline V gene, CDR1 is MDHEN and CDR2 is SYDVKM. CDR3 DNA sequence: TGTGCCAGCATTTATCCGAACACCGGGGAGCTGTTTTTT. Translated: CASIYPNTGELFF.

In this sample, this clone turned up once. This chain connects TRBV19 to TRBJ2-1, with D maybe TRBD1 (6 bases). Germline V gives CDR1 LNHDA, CDR2 SQIVND (reference sequence). CDR3 size: 15 residues. The V end lost 2 bases, the J end lost 7 bases, and 15 bases lay between the germline ends. The CDR3 loop is CASSIQATGTNEQFF. CDR3 coding DNA: TGTGCCAGTAGTATACAGGCTACAGGGACGAATGAGCAGTTCTTC. Combining the CDR3 with reference TRBV19 and TRBJ2-1 gives the whole variable domain DGGITQSPKYLFRKEGQNVTLSCEQNLNHDAMYWYRQDPGQGLRLIYYSQIVNDFQKGDIAEGYSVSREKKESFPLTVTSAQKNPTAFYLCASSIQATGTNEQFFGPGTRLTVL.

The chain carries TRBV2 and TRBJ1-6, with D perhaps matching TRBD1 (6 bases). The ends were cut back, 9 bases at V and 6 bases at J, with 12 bases in the middle. The length of the CDR3 is 13 residues. Germline V gene lookup returns CDR1 SNHLY and CDR2 FYNNEI. The CDR3 DNA sequence: TGTGCCAGGACACAGGGATCTAATTCACCCCTCCACTTT. Translation: CARTQGSNSPLHF.

J is TRBJ1-1 and V is TRBV18; a possible D gene is TRBD1 (6 bases). Trimming shortened V by 2 bases and J by 5 bases, and 18 bases separated the two germline ends. CDR3 size: 16 residues. Germline values: CDR1 KGHSH, CDR2 LQKENI. The CDR3 nucleotides read TGTGCCAGCTCACCAGCCCAGGGGACCCGGTGGACTGAAGCTTTCTTT. Translation gives CASSPAQGTRWTEAFF.

To note about this clone: The junction departs from the called germline gene at one end, perhaps through a read error. The chain uses TRBV11-1 and TRBJ1-2, with 9 bases that match TRBD1. Per germline, CDR1 SGHAT and CDR2 FQDESV (reference sequence). This CDR3 is built from 13 residues. CDR3 nucleotides: TGTGCCAGCAGCTTCTCCGGGACAGGGCGTTTTATCTTC. Amino acids: CASSFSGTGRFIF.

V usage is TRBV4-1 and J usage is TRBJ2-1; 12 nucleotides agree with TRBD1. V was clipped by 0 bases and J by 7 bases; unmatched bases: 4. CDR1 is MGHRA and CDR2 is YSYEKL in the germline V gene. The length of the CDR3 is 16 residues. CDR3 nucleotides: TGCGCCAGCAGCCAAGACCCGGGACAGGGGGCGAATGAGCAGTTCTTC. It is translated as CASSQDPGQGANEQFF.

The CDR3 here is CASSSGLQGLEQYF. CDR3 nucleotide sequence: TGTGCCAGCAGCTCTGGACTCCAAGGGCTCGAGCAGTACTTC. The chain recombines TRBV7-9 with TRBJ2-7; D perhaps matches TRBD2 (5 bases). Germline CDR1 and CDR2: SEHNR and FQNEAQ (reference sequence). V shed 4 bases and J shed 6 bases, with 16 bases lying between them. This CDR3 has 14 amino acids. The variable domain in full, with the rest retrieved from reference TRBV7-9 and TRBJ2-7, is DTGVSQNPRHKITKRGQNVTFRCDPISEHNRLYWYRQTLGQGPEFLTYFQNEAQLEKSRLLSDRFSAERPKGSFSTLEIQRTEQGDSAMYLCASSSGLQGLEQYFGPGTRLTVT.

CDR3 sequence: CASSLGDRGQGYF. In DNA, the CDR3 is TGTGCCAGCAGCTTAGGAGACAGGGGGCAAGGGTACTTC. The chain links TRBV7-9 to TRBJ2-7; TRBD1 aligns across 10 bases. Germline V gene sequence: CDR1 SEHNR, CDR2 FQNEAQ (reference sequence). Trimming removed 1 base from V and 12 bases from J; junction bases left unmatched: 6. This CDR3 region has 13 residues.

The chain combines TRBV24-1 with TRBJ2-3, with 7 bases aligning to TRBD1. J gave up 3 bases and V 8 bases, and 10 bases lay outside the gene matches. Germline V gene lookup returns CDR1 KGHDR and CDR2 SFDVKD. There are 15 residues in the CDR3. The CDR3 nucleotides are TGTGCCACCATGCAGGGGGATTTAGGGACAGATACGCAGTATTTT. This encodes CATMQGDLGTDTQYF.